A selection of T cell receptor beta chains follows, all from one sample in a study of blood T cell repertoires in COVID-19. TCRdb keeps only in-frame clones here, not all; method: immunoSEQ multiplex PCR. The sample gives tens of thousands of clones, roughly 80% of which show up once; about 9.9% is in the top ten. The specimen was peripheral blood. The receptors derive from a human donor in a cohort sampled during active COVID-19. CDR3s include the opening cysteine and the closing phenylalanine or tryptophan. A D gene is named only where the DNA matches it firmly. The listing skips clone size in some rows; elsewhere it reads once, few, many or a size class.

V	J	size	D	CDR3	DNA
TRBV6-5	TRBJ1-5	-	-	CATTGHLSNQPQHF	TGTGCCACTACCGGACACCTTAGCAATCAGCCCCAGCATTTT
TRBV27	TRBJ2-7	few	-	CASSRRGDYEQYF	TGTGCCAGCAGTCGGCGGGGTGACTACGAGCAGTACTTC
TRBV28	TRBJ2-7	once	TRBD2	CASSLLAGGVRDYEQYF	TGTGCCAGCAGTTTACTAGCGGGGGGAGTTCGGGACTACGAGCAGTACTTC
TRBV7-9	TRBJ2-3	few	TRBD1	CASSLAQGGTDTQYF	TGTGCCAGCAGCTTAGCACAGGGGGGCACAGATACGCAGTATTTT
TRBV2	TRBJ1-2	-	-	CASSEAMLGDGYTF	TGTGCCAGCAGTGAAGCTATGCTCGGTGATGGCTACACCTTC
TRBV28	TRBJ2-5	-	-	CATSLEEGTQYF	TGTGCCACCTCATTGGAGGAGGGGACCCAGTACTTC
TRBV30	TRBJ1-2	-	TRBD1	CAWSPIRQGLDGYTF	TGTGCCTGGAGTCCGATCCGACAGGGGTTGGATGGCTACACCTTC
TRBV18	TRBJ1-1	once	TRBD1	CASSPFRGLEGTEAFF	TGTGCCAGCTCACCATTCAGGGGGCTCGAGGGGACTGAAGCTTTCTTT
TRBV5-5	TRBJ2-7	-	TRBD1	CASSDPGQGYEQYF	TGTGCCAGCAGCGACCCGGGACAGGGTTACGAGCAGTACTTC
TRBV6-5	TRBJ2-7	-	TRBD1	CASSYPGQGRHEQYF	TGTGCCAGCAGTTACCCGGGACAGGGGCGGCACGAGCAGTACTTC
TRBV28	TRBJ1-2	few	TRBD1	CASRISTGQPYGYTF	TGTGCCAGCAGGATCTCGACGGGACAGCCCTATGGCTACACCTTC
TRBV7-2	TRBJ2-7	-	TRBD2	CASSLLGGVYEQYF	TGTGCCAGCAGCTTATTGGGGGGGGTCTACGAGCAGTACTTC
TRBV30	TRBJ2-7	few	-	CAWSASTYEQYF	TGTGCCTGGAGTGCCTCTACCTACGAGCAGTACTTC
TRBV6-5	TRBJ1-2	once	-	CASSYSRGSNGYTF	TGTGCCAGCAGTTACTCGAGAGGGAGCAATGGCTACACCTTC
TRBV9	TRBJ2-7	-	TRBD1	CASSGQGLPTYEQYF	TGTGCCAGCAGTGGACAGGGATTACCGACCTACGAGCAGTACTTC
TRBV2	TRBJ1-1	-	TRBD1	CAGDRGLAEAFF	TGTGCCGGGGACAGGGGGCTGGCTGAAGCTTTCTTT
TRBV5-1	TRBJ1-1	-	-	CASSSVGGGNTEAFF	TGCGCCAGCAGCTCAGTCGGAGGAGGGAACACTGAAGCTTTCTTT
TRBV5-5	TRBJ1-6	-	-	CASSLEFTSFSSYNSPLHF	TGTGCCAGCAGCTTGGAATTCACATCCTTCAGCTCCTATAATTCACCCCTCCACTTT
TRBV7-8	TRBJ2-7	-	-	CASTRAGDTYEQYF	TGTGCCAGCACCCGAGCGGGCGACACCTACGAGCAGTACTTC
TRBV7-2	TRBJ2-7	-	TRBD1	CASSPTTGVSYEQYF	TGTGCCAGCAGCCCAACGACAGGGGTCTCCTACGAGCAGTACTTC
TRBV2	TRBJ1-1	-	-	CASSPIQGPEAFF	TGTGCCAGCAGTCCTATACAGGGCCCTGAAGCTTTCTTT
TRBV19	TRBJ2-7	-	TRBD1	CASWTGTGPYEQYF	TGTGCCAGTTGGACCGGGACAGGACCCTACGAGCAGTACTTC
TRBV5-1	TRBJ2-1	-	-	CASSLSWSGVYNEQFF	TGCGCCAGCAGCTTGAGTTGGTCAGGGGTATACAATGAGCAGTTCTTC
TRBV2	TRBJ2-5	-	TRBD1	CASSGGQPERETQYF	TGTGCCAGCAGTGGGGGACAGCCGGAGCGAGAGACCCAGTACTTC
TRBV6-1	TRBJ2-7	-	-	CASSEGAGGLYEQYF	TGTGCCAGCAGTGAAGGGGCAGGGGGACTCTACGAGCAGTACTTC
TRBV19	TRBJ2-7	-	-	CASSIGGKSYEQYF	TGTGCCAGTAGTATAGGAGGGAAGTCCTACGAGCAGTACTTC
TRBV4-1	TRBJ1-5	-	-	CASSQDPGFNQPQHF	TGCGCCAGCAGCCAAGATCCAGGCTTCAATCAGCCCCAGCATTTT
TRBV5-1	TRBJ2-3	few	TRBD2	CASSTPGRGGSDTQYF	TGCGCCAGCAGCACCCCCGGGCGGGGGGGCTCAGATACGCAGTATTTT
TRBV10-3	TRBJ1-3	-	TRBD1	CAIRGTGTGDGNTIYF	TGTGCCATCAGGGGAACCGGGACAGGGGACGGAAACACCATATATTTT
TRBV11-2	TRBJ2-5	-	TRBD2	CASSFGGGAETQYF	TGTGCCAGCAGCTTCGGCGGGGGGGCCGAGACCCAGTACTTC
TRBV5-4	TRBJ2-7	-	TRBD1	CASSLRTGVEQYF	TGTGCCAGCAGCTTAAGGACAGGGGTCGAGCAGTACTTC
TRBV12-5	TRBJ1-6	-	-	CASGLVEGEPLHF	TGTGCTAGTGGTTTGGTAGAGGGTGAACCCCTCCACTTT
TRBV5-1	TRBJ1-1	-	-	CASGLDGNTEAFF	TGCGCCAGCGGCTTGGACGGGAACACTGAAGCTTTCTTT
TRBV19	TRBJ2-7	-	TRBD2	CASSPLAGPLFEQYF	TGTGCCAGTAGTCCTCTAGCGGGGCCACTCTTCGAGCAGTACTTC
TRBV11-3	TRBJ1-6	-	-	CASSETQSGNNSPLHF	TGTGCCAGCAGTGAGACCCAGTCGGGTAATAATTCACCCCTCCACTTT
TRBV5-1	TRBJ1-4	-	TRBD1	CASSGTGARNEKLFF	TGCGCCAGCAGCGGGACAGGGGCACGAAATGAAAAACTGTTTTTT
TRBV6-5	TRBJ2-7	-	-	CASGGRGANYEQYF	TGTGCCAGCGGGGGCAGGGGGGCTAACTACGAGCAGTACTTC
TRBV18	TRBJ2-7	-	-	CASSPDREVVYEQYF	TGTGCCAGCTCACCAGACAGGGAGGTCGTGTACGAGCAGTACTTC
TRBV2	TRBJ1-2	-	TRBD1	CASDYGQGTNYGYTF	TGTGCCAGCGATTACGGACAGGGGACTAACTATGGCTACACCTTC
TRBV7-9	TRBJ1-3	-	-	CASRLPEGGAGNTIYF	TGTGCCAGCAGACTCCCGGAGGGAGGGGCTGGAAACACCATATATTTT
TRBV5-6	TRBJ2-7	-	TRBD1	CASQPITGGSHEQYF	TGTGCCAGCCAGCCTATAACAGGGGGTTCCCACGAGCAGTACTTC
TRBV21-1	TRBJ2-7	once	-	CASAWGSGYEQYF	TGTGCCAGCGCCTGGGGCTCCGGCTACGAGCAGTACTTC
TRBV27	TRBJ2-7	few	-	CATPEVRGEQYF	TGTGCCACCCCAGAGGTCAGGGGCGAGCAGTACTTC
TRBV15	TRBJ2-7	-	-	CATSRDPTGIFEQYF	TGTGCCACCAGCAGAGATCCAACAGGGATCTTCGAGCAGTACTTC
TRBV5-1	TRBJ2-3	-	TRBD2	CASSLVLAGGPVDTQYF	TGCGCCAGCAGCTTGGTTCTAGCGGGGGGCCCTGTGGATACGCAGTATTTT
TRBV12-3/TRBV12-4	TRBJ1-4	-	-	CASSFGEREKLFF	TGTGCCAGCAGTTTCGGGGAGCGGGAAAAACTGTTTTTT
TRBV5-1	TRBJ2-7	-	TRBD1	CASSRDRGYEQYF	TGCGCCAGCAGCCGGGACAGGGGGTACGAGCAGTACTTC
TRBV5-1	TRBJ2-1	-	-	CASSLPGVNEQFF	TGCGCCAGCAGCTTGCCGGGGGTCAATGAGCAGTTCTTC
TRBV18	TRBJ1-2	-	TRBD1	CASSWDSPMGYTF	TGTGCCAGCTCATGGGACAGCCCTATGGGCTACACCTTC
TRBV5-1	TRBJ2-1	-	TRBD1	CASSTTGGTYNEQFF	TGCGCCAGCAGCACGACAGGGGGCACCTACAATGAGCAGTTCTTC
TRBV6-2/TRBV6-3	TRBJ1-2	-	-	CASSYFGDGYTF	TGTGCCAGCAGTTACTTCGGGGATGGCTACACCTTC
TRBV5-1	TRBJ2-2	-	-	CASSLVRGGTGELFF	TGCGCCAGCAGCTTGGTCAGGGGCGGCACCGGGGAGCTGTTTTTT
TRBV9	TRBJ1-2	-	-	CASSDPQYDYTF	TGTGCCAGCAGCGACCCACAATATGACTACACCTTC
TRBV5-5	TRBJ1-3	-	-	CASSLVVTGNTIYF	TGTGCCAGCAGCTTGGTCGTTACTGGAAACACCATATATTTT
TRBV29-1	TRBJ1-2	few	-	CSAAGGGYGYTF	TGCAGCGCCGCCGGGGGTGGATATGGCTACACCTTC